The clone carrying this TCR beta chain was seen a few times. Antigen unknown. The CDR3 runs 13 residues. V trimming: 5 bases; J trimming: 4 bases; junction bases outside the gene matches: 3. Germline values: CDR1 LNHDA, CDR2 SQIVND (reference sequence). These data originate in a study of cytomegalovirus exposure and HLA in healthy donors. 13 Jbeta primers and 60 Vbeta primers were used for the PCR. The assay was immunoSEQ multiplex PCR, and TCRdb's table has in-frame clones only and misses some. The repertoire holds about 130,000 clones, with roughly 60% as singletons. Study outcomes and limitations: Later work found that TCR association rates differed between HLA loci; DRB1 had the most and HLA-C the fewest.

The clonotype originates from a woman between 35 and 50 years old in good health and CMV-seronegative. The chain couples TRBV19 to TRBJ1-1, with 8 bases aligning to TRBD1. The sequenced sample consisted of PBMCs. This chain's CDR3 is CASSQGAGTEAFF. The CDR3 DNA sequence: TGTGCCAGTAGTCAGGGGGCTGGCACTGAAGCTTTCTTT.